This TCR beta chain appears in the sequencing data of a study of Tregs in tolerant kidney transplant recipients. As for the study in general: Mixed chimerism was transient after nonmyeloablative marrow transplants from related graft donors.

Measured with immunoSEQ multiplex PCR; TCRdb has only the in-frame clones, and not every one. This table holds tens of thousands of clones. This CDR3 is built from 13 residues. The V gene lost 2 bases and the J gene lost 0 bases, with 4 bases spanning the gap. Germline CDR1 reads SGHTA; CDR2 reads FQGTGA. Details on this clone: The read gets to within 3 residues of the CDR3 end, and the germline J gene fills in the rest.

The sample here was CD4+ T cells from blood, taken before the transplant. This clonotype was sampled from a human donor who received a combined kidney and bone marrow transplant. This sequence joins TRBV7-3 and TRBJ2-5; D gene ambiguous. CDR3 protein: CASSLVDQETQYF. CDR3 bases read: TGTGCCAGCAGCTTAGTCGACCAAGAGACC.